The 10 T cell receptor beta chains presented below share a single source sample, sequenced in a study of CD4 T cells in relation to SARS-CoV-2 and coronaviruses. Unexposed donor CD4+ T cells date from 2011-2018, before the COVID-19 pandemic. The cells were cultured for around ten days before CD4+ T cells were isolated. Clones were sequenced by immunoSEQ multiplex PCR, and TCRdb holds only the in-frame ones, with some missing. The data show 25,000 or so clones, with roughly 66% seen just once and around a fifth held by the top ten. Their antigen targets remain unknown. The sample comprised CD4+ T cells from PBMCs, cultured in vitro. The receptor set was obtained from a human donor in good health.

V and J are TRBV19 and TRBJ1-2, with D unclear. The CDR3 extends over 17 amino acids. CDR1 is LNHDA and CDR2 is SQIVND in the germline V gene (reference sequence). Trimming stripped 3 bases from V and 4 bases from J, with 21 bases between. The CDR3 loop is CASSMGLGSEYGYGYTF. The CDR3 DNA reads as TGTGCCAGTAGTATGGGCCTCGGTAGTGAGTACGGCTATGGCTACACCTTC.

The rearrangement joins TRBV19 to TRBJ1-1, with D possibly matching TRBD1 (6 bases). CDR3 length equals 13 residues. Germline values: CDR1 LNHDA, CDR2 SQIVND (reference sequence). V lost 0 bases and J lost 9, with 11 bases in between. Written as DNA, the CDR3 is TGTGCCAGTAGTATAGACATTGACAGGCAAGCTTTCTTT. Protein sequence: CASSIDIDRQAFF.

V usage is TRBV29-1 and J usage is TRBJ2-3; D might be TRBD2 (6 bases). Per the germline V gene, CDR1 is SQVTM and CDR2 is ANQGSEA. CDR3 length: 14 amino acids. Between the trimmed V and J ends, which lost 7 bases and 2 bases, there was a span of 16 bases. CDR3 in DNA: TGCAGCGCGCGGGGTCCAGTCCCCACAGATACGCAGTATTTT. Its protein is CSARGPVPTDTQYF.

The chain recombines TRBV19 with TRBJ2-2; 10 bases line up with TRBD2. CDR1 and CDR2 from the germline V gene are LNHDA and SQIVND (reference sequence). The length of the CDR3 is 19 residues. J gave up 1 base and V 3 bases, and 11 bases lay outside the gene matches. The CDR3 here is CASSIFGLAGGVNTGELFF. In nucleotides, the CDR3 is TGTGCCAGTAGTATCTTCGGTTTAGCGGGAGGAGTGAACACCGGGGAGCTGTTTTTT. The full variable domain, its missing parts supplied by reference TRBV19 and TRBJ2-2, is DGGITQSPKYLFRKEGQNVTLSCEQNLNHDAMYWYRQDPGQGLRLIYYSQIVNDFQKGDIAEGYSVSREKKESFPLTVTSAQKNPTAFYLCASSIFGLAGGVNTGELFFGEGSRLTVL.

The rearrangement uses TRBV7-6 and TRBJ2-3; maybe TRBD2 (5 bases). From germline, CDR1 is SGHVS and CDR2 FNYEAQ. The CDR3 loop spans 15 amino acids. V was cut by 1 base and J by 4 bases, with 12 bases left in between. The CDR3 coding sequence is TGTGCCAGCAGCTTAGACCCGCACGGGGCAGATACGCAGTATTTT. Protein product: CASSLDPHGADTQYF.

The rearrangement uses TRBV5-4 and TRBJ2-3; D uncertain. The germline V gene has CDR1 SGHNT and CDR2 YYREEE (reference sequence). This CDR3 has 16 amino acids. Trimming took 0 bases from V and 0 from J, leaving 11 bases between them. The CDR3 here is CASSLGQPPSTDTQYF. The CDR3, as DNA: TGTGCCAGCAGCTTGGGTCAACCACCTAGCACAGATACGCAGTATTTT.

The chain has TRBV20-1 and TRBJ2-1, with 10 bases lining up with TRBD2. The junction had 6 bases not matched to a gene; V was cut back by 3 bases and J by 7 bases. This CDR3 comprises 14 residues. The germline V gene has CDR1 DFQATT and CDR2 SNEGSKA (reference sequence). The CDR3 sequence: CSASWLAGVNEQFF. DNA of the CDR3: TGCAGTGCTAGTTGGCTAGCGGGAGTTAATGAGCAGTTCTTC.

V and J are TRBV5-1 and TRBJ1-5, with TRBD1 identical over 8 bases. This CDR3 contains 15 residues. Losses at the gene ends were 0 bases for V and 5 bases for J; bases not matched to a gene: 4. Germline lookup yields CDR1 SGHRS and CDR2 YFSETQ. CDR3 DNA sequence: TGCGCCAGCAGCTTGGGACAGGGGAATGATCAGCCCCAGCATTTT. Protein product: CASSLGQGNDQPQHF.

The chain joins TRBV9 to TRBJ2-1; D uncertain. V lost 1 base and J lost 4, with 12 bases in between. CDR1 is SGDLS and CDR2 is YYNGEE in the germline V gene. This CDR3 spans 15 amino acids. CDR3 region: CASSVYVDLYNEQFF. In DNA form, the CDR3 reads TGTGCCAGCAGCGTATATGTCGACTTGTACAATGAGCAGTTCTTC. The full variable domain, with the rest looked up from reference TRBV9 and TRBJ2-1, is DSGVTQTPKHLITATGQRVTLRCSPRSGDLSVYWYQQSLDQGLQFLIQYYNGEERAKGNILERFSAQQFPDLHSELNLSSLELGDSALYFCASSVYVDLYNEQFFGPGTRLTVL.

The J gene is TRBJ2-3, the V gene TRBV18, with D perhaps TRBD2 (6 bases). This CDR3 is built from 14 residues. The germline V and J ends were trimmed by 5 bases and 0 bases, with 9 bases remaining between them. Germline CDR1 is KGHSH and CDR2 is LQKENI. CDR3 nucleotides: TGTGCCAGCTCAAGTACTAGCAGCACAGATACGCAGTATTTT. It codes for CASSSTSSTDTQYF.